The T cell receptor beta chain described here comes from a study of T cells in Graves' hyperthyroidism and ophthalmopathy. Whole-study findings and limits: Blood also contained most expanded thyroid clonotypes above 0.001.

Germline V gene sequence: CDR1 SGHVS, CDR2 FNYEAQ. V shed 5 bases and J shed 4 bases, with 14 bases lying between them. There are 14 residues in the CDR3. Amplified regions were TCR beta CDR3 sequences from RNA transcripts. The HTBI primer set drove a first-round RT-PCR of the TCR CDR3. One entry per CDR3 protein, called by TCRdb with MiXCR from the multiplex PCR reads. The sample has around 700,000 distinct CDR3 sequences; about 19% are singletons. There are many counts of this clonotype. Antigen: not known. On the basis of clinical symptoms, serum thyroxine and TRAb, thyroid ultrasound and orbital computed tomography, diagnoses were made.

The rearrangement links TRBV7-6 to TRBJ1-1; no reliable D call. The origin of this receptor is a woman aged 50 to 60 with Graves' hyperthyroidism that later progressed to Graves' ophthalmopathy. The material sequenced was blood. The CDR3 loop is CASSPGILTTEAFF. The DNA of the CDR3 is TGTGCCAGCAGCCCCGGGATCTTGACCACTGAAGCTTTCTTT.